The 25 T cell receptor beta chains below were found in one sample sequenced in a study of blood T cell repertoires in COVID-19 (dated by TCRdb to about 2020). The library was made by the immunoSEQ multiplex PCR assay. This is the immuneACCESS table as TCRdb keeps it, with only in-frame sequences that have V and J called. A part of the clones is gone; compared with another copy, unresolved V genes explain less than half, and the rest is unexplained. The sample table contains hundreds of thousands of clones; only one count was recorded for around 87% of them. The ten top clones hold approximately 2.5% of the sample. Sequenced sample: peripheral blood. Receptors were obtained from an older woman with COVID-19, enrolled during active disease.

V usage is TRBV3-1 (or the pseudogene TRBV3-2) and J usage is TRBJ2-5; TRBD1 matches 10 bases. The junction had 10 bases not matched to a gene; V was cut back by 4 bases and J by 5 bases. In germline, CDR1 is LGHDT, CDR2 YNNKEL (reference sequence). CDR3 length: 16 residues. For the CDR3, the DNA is TGTGCCAGCAGCCCCGCCGACAGGGGGCAAGAGGAGACCCAGTACTTC. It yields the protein CASSPADRGQEETQYF.

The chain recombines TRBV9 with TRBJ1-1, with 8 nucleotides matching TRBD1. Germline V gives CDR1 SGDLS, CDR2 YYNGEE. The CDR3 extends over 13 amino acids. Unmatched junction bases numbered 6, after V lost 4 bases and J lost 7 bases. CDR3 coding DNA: TGTGCCAGCAGCAGCAGGGGGCAAGGTGAAGCTTTCTTT. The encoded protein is CASSSRGQGEAFF.

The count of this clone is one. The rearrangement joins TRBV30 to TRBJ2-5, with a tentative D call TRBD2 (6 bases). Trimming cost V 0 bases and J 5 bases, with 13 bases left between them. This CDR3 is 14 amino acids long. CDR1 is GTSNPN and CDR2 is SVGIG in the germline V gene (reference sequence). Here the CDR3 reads CAWSVTGRGETQYF. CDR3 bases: TGTGCCTGGAGTGTAACCGGGAGAGGGGAGACCCAGTACTTC.

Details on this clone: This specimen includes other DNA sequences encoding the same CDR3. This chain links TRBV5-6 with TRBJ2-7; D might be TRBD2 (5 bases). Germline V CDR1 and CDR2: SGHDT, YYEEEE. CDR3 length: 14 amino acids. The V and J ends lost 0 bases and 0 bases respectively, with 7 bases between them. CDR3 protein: CASSLGGLSYEQYF. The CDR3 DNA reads TGTGCCAGCAGCTTGGGTGGACTCTCCTACGAGCAGTACTTC.

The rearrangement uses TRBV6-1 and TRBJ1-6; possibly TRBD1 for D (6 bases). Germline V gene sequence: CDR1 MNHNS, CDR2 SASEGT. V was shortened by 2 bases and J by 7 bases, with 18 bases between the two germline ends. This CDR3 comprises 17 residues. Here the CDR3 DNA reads TGTGCCAGCAGTGAACGCCTCGGGGGGGGGCCAAATTCACCCCTCCACTTT. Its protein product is CASSERLGGGPNSPLHF.

CDR3 in DNA: TGTGCCAGCAGCGTGTTGGGGAGGAACACTGAAGCTTTCTTT. This codes for CASSVLGRNTEAFF. The rearrangement uses TRBV2 and TRBJ1-1; no firm D call. Germline CDR1 SNHLY, CDR2 FYNNEI. Trimming stripped 6 bases from V and 1 base from J, with 12 bases between. The CDR3 has 14 amino acids. Full variable domain (rest looked up from reference TRBV2 and TRBJ1-1): EPEVTQTPSHQVTQMGQEVILRCVPISNHLYFYWYRQILGQKVEFLVSFYNNEISEKSEIFDDQFSVERPDGSNFTLKIRSTKLEDSAMYFCASSVLGRNTEAFFGQGTRLTVV.

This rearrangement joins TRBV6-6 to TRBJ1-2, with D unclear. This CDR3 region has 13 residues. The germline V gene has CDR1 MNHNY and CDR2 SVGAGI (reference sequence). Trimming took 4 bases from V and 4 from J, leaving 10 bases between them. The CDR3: CASSSEQSYGYTF. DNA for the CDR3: TGTGCCAGCAGTTCCGAACAGTCCTATGGCTACACCTTC.

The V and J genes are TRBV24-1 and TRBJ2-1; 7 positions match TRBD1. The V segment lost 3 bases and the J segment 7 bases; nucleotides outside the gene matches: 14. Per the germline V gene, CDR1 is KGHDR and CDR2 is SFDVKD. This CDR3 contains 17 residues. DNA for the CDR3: TGTGCCACCAGTGATCCACGAAAGGGGGCCGCCGGGAATGAGCAGTTCTTC. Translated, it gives CATSDPRKGAAGNEQFF.

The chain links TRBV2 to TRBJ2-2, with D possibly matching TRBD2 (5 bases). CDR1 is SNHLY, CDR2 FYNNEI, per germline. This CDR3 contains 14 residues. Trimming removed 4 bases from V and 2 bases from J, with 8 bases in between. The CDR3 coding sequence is TGTGCCAGCAGTGGGAGGATAAACACCGGGGAGCTGTTTTTT. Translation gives CASSGRINTGELFF.

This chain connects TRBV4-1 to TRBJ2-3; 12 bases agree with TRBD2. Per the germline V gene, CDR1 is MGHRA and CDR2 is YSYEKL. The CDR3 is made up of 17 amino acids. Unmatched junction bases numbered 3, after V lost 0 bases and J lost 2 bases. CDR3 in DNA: TGCGCCAGCAGCCAAGAAGGACTAGCGGGGAACACAGATACGCAGTATTTT. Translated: CASSQEGLAGNTDTQYF.

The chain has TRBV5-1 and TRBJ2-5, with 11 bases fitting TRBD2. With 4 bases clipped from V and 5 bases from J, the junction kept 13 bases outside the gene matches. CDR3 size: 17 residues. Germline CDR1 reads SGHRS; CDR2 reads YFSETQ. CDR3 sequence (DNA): TGCGCCAGCAGCCCTCTAGCGGGGGGCCCCCCTGGGGAGACCCAGTACTTC. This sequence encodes CASSPLAGGPPGETQYF.

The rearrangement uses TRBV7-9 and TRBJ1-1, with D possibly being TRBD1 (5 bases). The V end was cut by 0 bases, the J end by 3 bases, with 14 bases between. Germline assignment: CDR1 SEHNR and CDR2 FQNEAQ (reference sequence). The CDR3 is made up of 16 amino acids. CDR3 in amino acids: CASSLAFRGLDTEAFF. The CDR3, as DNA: TGTGCCAGCAGCTTAGCATTCCGGGGGTTGGACACTGAAGCTTTCTTT.

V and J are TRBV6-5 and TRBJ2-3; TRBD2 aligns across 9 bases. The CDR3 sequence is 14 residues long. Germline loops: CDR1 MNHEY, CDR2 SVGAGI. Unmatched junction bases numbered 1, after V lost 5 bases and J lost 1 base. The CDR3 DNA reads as TGTGCCAGCAGTATAGCGGGGGGCACAGATACGCAGTATTTT. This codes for CASSIAGGTDTQYF.

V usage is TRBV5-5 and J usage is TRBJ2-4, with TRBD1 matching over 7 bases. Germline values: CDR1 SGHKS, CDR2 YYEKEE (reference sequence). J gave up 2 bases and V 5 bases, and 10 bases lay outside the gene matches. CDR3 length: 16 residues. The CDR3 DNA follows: TGTGCCAGCAGTCAAACAGGGGTGCTCCCCAAAAACATTCAGTACTTC. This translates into CASSQTGVLPKNIQYF.

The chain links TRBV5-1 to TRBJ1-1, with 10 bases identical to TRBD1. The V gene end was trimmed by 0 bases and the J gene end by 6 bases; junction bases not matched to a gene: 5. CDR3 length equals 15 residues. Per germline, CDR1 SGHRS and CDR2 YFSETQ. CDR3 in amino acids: CASSLADRGRPEAFF. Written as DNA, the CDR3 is TGCGCCAGCAGCTTGGCCGACAGGGGGCGTCCTGAAGCTTTCTTT.

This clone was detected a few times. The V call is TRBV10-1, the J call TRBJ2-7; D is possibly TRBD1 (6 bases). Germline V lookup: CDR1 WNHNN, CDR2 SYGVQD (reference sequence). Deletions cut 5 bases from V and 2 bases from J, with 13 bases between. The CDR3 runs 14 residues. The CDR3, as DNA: TGCGCCAGCAGTACCCACAAGGGGGCCTACGAGCAGTACTTC. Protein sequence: CASSTHKGAYEQYF.

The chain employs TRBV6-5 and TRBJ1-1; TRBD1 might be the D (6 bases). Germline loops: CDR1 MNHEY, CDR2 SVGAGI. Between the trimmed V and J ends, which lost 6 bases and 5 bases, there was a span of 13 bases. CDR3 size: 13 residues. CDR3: CASRPQGGTEAFF. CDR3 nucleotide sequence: TGTGCCAGCAGACCACAGGGTGGTACTGAAGCTTTCTTT.

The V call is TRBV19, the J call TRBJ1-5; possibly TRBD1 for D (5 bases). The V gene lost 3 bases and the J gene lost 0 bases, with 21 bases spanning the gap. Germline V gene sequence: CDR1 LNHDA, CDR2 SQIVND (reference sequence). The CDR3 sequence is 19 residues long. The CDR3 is CASSIQVLGGRNSNQPQHF. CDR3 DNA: TGTGCCAGTAGTATTCAGGTGTTGGGGGGAAGAAATAGCAATCAGCCCCAGCATTTT.

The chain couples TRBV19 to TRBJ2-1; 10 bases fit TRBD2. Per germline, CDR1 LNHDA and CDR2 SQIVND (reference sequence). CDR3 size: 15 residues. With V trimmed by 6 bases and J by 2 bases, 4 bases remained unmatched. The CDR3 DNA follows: TGTGCCAGTAGCGTAGCGGGGGGACCCTACAATGAGCAGTTCTTC. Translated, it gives CASSVAGGPYNEQFF.

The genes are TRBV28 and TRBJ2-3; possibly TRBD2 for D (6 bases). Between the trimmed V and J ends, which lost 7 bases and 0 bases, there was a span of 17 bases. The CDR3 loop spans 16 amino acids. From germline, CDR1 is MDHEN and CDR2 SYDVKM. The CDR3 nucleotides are TGTGCCAGCAACTCGGCGGGACTTATAAGCACAGATACGCAGTATTTT. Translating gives CASNSAGLISTDTQYF.

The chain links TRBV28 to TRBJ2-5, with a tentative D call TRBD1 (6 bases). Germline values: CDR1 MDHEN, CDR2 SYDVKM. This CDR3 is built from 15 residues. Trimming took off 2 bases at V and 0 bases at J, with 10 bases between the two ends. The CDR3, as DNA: TGTGCCAGCAGTTTAGGGACAACGTACCAAGAGACCCAGTACTTC. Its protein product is CASSLGTTYQETQYF.

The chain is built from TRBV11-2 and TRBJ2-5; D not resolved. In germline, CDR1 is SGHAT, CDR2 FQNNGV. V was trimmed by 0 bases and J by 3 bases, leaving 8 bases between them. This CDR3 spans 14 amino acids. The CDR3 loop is CASSLEYSKETQYF. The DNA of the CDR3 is TGTGCCAGCAGCTTAGAGTATAGTAAAGAGACCCAGTACTTC.

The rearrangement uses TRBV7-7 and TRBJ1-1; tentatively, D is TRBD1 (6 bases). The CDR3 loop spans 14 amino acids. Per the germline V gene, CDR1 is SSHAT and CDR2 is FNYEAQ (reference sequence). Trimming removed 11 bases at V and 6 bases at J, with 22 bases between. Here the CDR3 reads CAFPAYRTAPEAFF. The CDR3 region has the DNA TGTGCCTTTCCCGCTTATAGGACAGCACCTGAAGCTTTCTTT.

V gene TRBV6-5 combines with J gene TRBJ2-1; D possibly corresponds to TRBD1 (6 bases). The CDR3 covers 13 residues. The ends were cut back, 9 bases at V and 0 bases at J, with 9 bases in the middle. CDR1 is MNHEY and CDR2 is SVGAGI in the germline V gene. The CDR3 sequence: CASRGSSYNEQFF. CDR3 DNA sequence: TGTGCCAGTAGGGGGAGCTCCTACAATGAGCAGTTCTTC.

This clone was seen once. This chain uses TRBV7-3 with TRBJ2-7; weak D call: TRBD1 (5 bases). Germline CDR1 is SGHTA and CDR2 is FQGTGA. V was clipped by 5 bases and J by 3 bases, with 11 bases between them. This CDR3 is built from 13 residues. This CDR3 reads CASSPSTGYEQYF. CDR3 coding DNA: TGTGCCAGCAGCCCGAGTACAGGCTACGAGCAGTACTTC.